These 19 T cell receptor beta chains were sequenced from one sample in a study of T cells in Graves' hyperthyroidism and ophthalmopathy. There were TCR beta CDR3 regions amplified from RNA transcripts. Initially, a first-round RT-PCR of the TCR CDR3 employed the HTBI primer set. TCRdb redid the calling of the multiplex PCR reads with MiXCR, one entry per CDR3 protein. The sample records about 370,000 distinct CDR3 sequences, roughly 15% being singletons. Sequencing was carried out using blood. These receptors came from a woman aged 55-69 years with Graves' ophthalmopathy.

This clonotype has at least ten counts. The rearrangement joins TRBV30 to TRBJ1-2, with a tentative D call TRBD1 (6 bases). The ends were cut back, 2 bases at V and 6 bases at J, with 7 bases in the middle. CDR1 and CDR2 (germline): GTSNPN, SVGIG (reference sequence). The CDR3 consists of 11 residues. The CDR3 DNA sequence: TGTGCCTGGAGTTGGGACAATGGCTACACCTTC. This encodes CAWSWDNGYTF.

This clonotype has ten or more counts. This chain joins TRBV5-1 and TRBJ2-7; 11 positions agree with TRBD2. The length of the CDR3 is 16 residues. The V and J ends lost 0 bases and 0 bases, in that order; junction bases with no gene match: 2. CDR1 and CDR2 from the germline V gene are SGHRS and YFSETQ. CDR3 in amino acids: CASSLAGLADSYEQYF. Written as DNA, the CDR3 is TGCGCCAGCAGCTTGGCGGGACTAGCGGACTCCTACGAGCAGTACTTC.

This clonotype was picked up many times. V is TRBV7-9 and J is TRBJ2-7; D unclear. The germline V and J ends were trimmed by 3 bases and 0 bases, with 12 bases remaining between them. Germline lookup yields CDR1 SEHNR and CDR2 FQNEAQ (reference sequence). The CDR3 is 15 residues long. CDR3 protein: CASSFVAASSYEQYF. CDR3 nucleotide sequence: TGTGCCAGCAGCTTTGTTGCGGCCAGCTCCTACGAGCAGTACTTC.

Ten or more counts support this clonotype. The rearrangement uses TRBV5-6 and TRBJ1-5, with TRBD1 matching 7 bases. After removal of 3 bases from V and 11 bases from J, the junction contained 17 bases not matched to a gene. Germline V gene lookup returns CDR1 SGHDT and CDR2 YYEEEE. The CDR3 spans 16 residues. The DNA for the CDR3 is TGTGCCAGCAGCTCCCGGACAGGTCCTGGATATAGAGCCCAGCATTTT. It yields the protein CASSSRTGPGYRAQHF.

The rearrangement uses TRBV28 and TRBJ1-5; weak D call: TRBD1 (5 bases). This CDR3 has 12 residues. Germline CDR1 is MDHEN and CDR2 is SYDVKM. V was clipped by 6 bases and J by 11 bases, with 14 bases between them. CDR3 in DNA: TGTGCCAGCAGCCAGGGTTTCGGGGCCCAGCATTTT. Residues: CASSQGFGAQHF.

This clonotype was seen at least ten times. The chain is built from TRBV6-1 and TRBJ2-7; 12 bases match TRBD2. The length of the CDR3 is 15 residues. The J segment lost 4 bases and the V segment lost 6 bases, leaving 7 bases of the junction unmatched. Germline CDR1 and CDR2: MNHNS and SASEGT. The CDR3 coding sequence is TGTGCCAGCAGCAGACTAGCGGGAGAAGGATACGAGCAGTACTTC. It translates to CASSRLAGEGYEQYF.

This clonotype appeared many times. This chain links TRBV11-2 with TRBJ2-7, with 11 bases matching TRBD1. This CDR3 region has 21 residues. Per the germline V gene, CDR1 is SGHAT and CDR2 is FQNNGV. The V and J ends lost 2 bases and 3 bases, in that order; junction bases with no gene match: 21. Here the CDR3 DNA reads TGTGCCAGCAGCTTACTTGGTTACCCGGGACAGGGGGGAACAAACATCTACGAGCAGTACTTC. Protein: CASSLLGYPGQGGTNIYEQYF.

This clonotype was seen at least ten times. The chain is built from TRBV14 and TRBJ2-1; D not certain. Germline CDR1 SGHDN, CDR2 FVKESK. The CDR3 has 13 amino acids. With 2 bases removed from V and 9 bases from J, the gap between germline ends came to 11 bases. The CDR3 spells CASSQPAWGEQFF. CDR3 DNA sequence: TGTGCCAGCAGCCAACCGGCCTGGGGTGAGCAGTTCTTC.

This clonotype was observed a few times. The chain's CDR3 is CASSIVDTGELFF. CDR3 bases: TGTGCCAGTAGTATAGTGGACACCGGGGAGCTGTTTTTT. The chain carries TRBV19 and TRBJ2-2, with no clear D. V lost 1 base and J lost 3, with 3 bases in between. The length of the CDR3 is 13 residues. The V gene's germline CDR1 is LNHDA and CDR2 SQIVND (reference sequence).

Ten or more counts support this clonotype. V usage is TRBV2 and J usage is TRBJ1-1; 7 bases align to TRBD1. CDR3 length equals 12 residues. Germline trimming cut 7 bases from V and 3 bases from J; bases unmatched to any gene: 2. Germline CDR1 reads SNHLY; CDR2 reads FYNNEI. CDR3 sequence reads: CASKGADTEAFF. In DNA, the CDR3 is TGTGCCAGCAAGGGGGCTGACACTGAAGCTTTCTTT.

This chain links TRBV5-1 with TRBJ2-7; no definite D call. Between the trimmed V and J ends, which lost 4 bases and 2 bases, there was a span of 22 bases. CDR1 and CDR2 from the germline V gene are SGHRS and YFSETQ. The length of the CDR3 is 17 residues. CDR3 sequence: CASSVGYTPKGTYEQYF. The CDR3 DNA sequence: TGCGCCAGCAGCGTAGGATACACCCCTAAAGGAACCTACGAGCAGTACTTC.

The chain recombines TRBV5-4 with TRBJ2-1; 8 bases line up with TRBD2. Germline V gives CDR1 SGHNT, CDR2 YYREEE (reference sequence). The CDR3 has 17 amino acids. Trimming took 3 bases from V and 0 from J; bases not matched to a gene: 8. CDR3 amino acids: CASSSGSSGTSYNEQFF. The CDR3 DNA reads TGTGCCAGCAGCTCCGGAAGTAGCGGGACCTCCTACAATGAGCAGTTCTTC.

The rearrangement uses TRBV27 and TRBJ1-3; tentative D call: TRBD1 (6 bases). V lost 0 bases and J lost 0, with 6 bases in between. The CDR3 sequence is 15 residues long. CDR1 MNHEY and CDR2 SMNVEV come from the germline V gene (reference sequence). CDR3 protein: CASSLSGASGNTIYF. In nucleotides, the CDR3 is TGTGCCAGCAGTTTATCGGGGGCCTCTGGAAACACCATATATTTT.

The CDR3 sequence: CASRGQGQQETQYF. The CDR3 DNA is TGCGCCAGCAGAGGACAGGGGCAGCAAGAGACCCAGTACTTC. The rearrangement uses TRBV5-1 and TRBJ2-5; 9 positions agree with TRBD1. From germline, CDR1 is SGHRS and CDR2 YFSETQ. The CDR3 length is 14 residues. The V segment lost 5 bases and the J segment 2 bases; nucleotides outside the gene matches: 4.

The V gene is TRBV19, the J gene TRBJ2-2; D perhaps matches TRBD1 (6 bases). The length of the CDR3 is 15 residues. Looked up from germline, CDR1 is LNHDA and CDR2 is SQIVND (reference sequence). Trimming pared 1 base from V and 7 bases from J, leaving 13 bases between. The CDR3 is CASSIVGPGDGELFF. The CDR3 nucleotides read TGTGCCAGTAGTATAGTCGGTCCAGGGGACGGGGAGCTGTTTTTT. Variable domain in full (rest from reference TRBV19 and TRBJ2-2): DGGITQSPKYLFRKEGQNVTLSCEQNLNHDAMYWYRQDPGQGLRLIYYSQIVNDFQKGDIAEGYSVSREKKESFPLTVTSAQKNPTAFYLCASSIVGPGDGELFFGEGSRLTVL.

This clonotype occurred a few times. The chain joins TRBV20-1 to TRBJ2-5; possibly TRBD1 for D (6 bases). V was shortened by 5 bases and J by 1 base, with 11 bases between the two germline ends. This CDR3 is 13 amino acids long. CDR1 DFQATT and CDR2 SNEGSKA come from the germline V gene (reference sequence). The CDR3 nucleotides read TGCAGTGCTCCCCCGGACAGCCAAGAGACCCAGTACTTC. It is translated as CSAPPDSQETQYF.

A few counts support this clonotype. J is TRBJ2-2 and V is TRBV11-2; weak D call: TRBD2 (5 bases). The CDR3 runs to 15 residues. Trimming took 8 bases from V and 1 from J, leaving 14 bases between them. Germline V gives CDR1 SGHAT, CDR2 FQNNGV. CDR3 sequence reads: CASARGQLNTGELFF. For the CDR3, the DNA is TGTGCCAGCGCTCGGGGTCAACTGAACACCGGGGAGCTGTTTTTT.

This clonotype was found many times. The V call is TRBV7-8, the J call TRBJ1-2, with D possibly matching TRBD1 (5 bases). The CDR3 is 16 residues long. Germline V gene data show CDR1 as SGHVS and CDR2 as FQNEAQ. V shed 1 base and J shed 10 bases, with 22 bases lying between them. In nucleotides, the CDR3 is TGTGCCAGCAGCTTAGAGGGGAGCGGGGTCACAGTCTCCTACACCTTC. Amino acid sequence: CASSLEGSGVTVSYTF.

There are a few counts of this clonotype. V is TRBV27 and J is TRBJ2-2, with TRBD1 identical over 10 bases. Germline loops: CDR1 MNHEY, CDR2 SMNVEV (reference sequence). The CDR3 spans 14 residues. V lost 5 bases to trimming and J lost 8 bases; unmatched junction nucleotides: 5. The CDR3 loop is CASSKDRGRGELFF. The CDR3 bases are TGTGCCAGCAGTAAAGACAGGGGGCGGGGGGAGCTGTTTTTT.